This entry describes one TCR beta chain. The data derive from a study of blood T cell repertoires in COVID-19. Study-level information: Whether acute or convalescent, the COVID-19 samples came from the United States, Italy and Spain.

Profiled with immunoSEQ multiplex PCR; TCRdb holds only in-frame clones, not every one. Counted here are a few hundred thousand clones, 80% to 90% occurring once; the ten biggest clones make up roughly 1.2%. Germline values: CDR1 MGHRA, CDR2 YSYEKL. Trimming took off 1 base at V and 8 bases at J, with 12 bases between the two ends. The CDR3 is made up of 13 amino acids. The V call is TRBV4-1, the J call TRBJ2-7; D unresolved. This clonotype originated in a young man who had recovered from COVID-19. Sequenced: PBMCs or T cells enriched from blood (not recorded which). The CDR3 region has the DNA TGCGCCAGCAGCCAAGCGTTCGGTGAGAAGCAGTACTTC. This translates into CASSQAFGEKQYF.